This TCR beta chain is drawn from a study of HIV-infected children after antiretroviral therapy interruption. As for the study in general: Median age was approximately 9.4 years (interruption) and around 8 years (continuous).

This clonotype was recorded many times. This CDR3 spans 15 amino acids. The germline V gene has CDR1 SGHTS and CDR2 YDEGEE. The V gene end was trimmed by 4 bases and the J gene end by 7 bases; junction bases not matched to a gene: 12. The treatment: PENTA 11 planned treatment interruption arm or continuous ART arm. RNA-based 3' RACE libraries used unique molecular identifiers. TCRdb recomputed calls from the 3' RACE reads with MiXCR, one row per CDR3 protein. The data show about 89,000 distinct CDR3 sequences, around 6.9% seen once. The clonotype was recovered from a pool of human donors with HIV. The sequencing here drew on CD45RA+ CD4+ T cells from PBMCs, pooled from several time points, taken from a donor given antiretroviral therapy, either interrupted or continuous. Subset in this sample: naive CD4+ CD45RA+ CD45RO- T cells. The rearrangement links TRBV5-8 to TRBJ1-2; TRBD1 matches at 8 bases. As DNA, the CDR3 is TGTGCCAGCAGCAACCAGGGGGCCCTTGGAATTGGCTACACCTTC. This gives the protein CASSNQGALGIGYTF.